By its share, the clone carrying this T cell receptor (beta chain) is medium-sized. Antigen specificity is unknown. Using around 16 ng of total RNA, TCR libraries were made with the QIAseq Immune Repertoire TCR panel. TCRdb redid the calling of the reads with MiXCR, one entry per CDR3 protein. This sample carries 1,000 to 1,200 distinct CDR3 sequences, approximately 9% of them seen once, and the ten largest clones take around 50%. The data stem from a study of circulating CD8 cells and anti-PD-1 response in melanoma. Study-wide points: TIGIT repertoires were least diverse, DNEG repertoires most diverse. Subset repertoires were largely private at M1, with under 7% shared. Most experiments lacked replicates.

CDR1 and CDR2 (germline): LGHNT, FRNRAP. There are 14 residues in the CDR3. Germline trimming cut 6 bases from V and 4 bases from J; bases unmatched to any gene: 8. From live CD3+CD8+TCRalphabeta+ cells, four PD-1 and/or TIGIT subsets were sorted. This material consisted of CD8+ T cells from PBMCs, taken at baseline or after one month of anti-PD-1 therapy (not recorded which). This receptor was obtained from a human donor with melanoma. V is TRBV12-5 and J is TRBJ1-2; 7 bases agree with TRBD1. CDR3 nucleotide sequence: TGTGCTAGTGGCCCCGGGACAGTTGTCTATGGCTACACCTTC. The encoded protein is CASGPGTVVYGYTF.